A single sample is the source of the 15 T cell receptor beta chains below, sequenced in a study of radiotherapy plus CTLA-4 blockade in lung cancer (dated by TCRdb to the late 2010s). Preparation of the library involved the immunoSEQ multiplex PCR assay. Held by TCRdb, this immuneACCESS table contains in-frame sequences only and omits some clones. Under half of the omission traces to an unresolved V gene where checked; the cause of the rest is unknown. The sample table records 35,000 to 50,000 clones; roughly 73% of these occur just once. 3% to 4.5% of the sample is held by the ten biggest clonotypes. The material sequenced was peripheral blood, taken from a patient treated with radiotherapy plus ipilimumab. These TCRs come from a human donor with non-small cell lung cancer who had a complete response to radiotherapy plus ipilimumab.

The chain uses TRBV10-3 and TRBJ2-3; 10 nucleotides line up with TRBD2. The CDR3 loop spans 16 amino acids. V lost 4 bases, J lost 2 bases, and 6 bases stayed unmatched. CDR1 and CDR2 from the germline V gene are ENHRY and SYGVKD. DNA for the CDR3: TGTGCCATCAGTGCGGCTAGCGGGAGAACCACAGATACGCAGTATTTT. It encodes CAISAASGRTTDTQYF.

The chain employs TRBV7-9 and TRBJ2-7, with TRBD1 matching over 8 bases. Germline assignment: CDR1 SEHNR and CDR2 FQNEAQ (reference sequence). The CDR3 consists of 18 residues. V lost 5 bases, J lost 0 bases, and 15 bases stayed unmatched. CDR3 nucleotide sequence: TGTGCCAGCAGCAGAAGCCGGGACAGGAGGACGAGCTCCTACGAGCAGTACTTC. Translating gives CASSRSRDRRTSSYEQYF.

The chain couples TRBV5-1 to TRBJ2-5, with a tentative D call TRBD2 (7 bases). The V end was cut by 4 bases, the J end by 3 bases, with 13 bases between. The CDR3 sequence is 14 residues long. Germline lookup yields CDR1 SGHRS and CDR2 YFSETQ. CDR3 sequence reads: CASSGGGGEETQYF. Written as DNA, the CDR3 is TGCGCCAGCAGCGGGGGAGGGGGGGAAGAGACCCAGTACTTC.

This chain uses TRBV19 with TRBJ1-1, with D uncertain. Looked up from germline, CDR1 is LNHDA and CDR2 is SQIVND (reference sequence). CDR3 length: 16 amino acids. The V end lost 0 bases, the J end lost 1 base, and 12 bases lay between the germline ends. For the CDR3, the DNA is TGTGCCAGTAGTATAGAGGGAGGGCAGACGAACACTGAAGCTTTCTTT. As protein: CASSIEGGQTNTEAFF. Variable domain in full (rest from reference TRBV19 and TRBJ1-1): DGGITQSPKYLFRKEGQNVTLSCEQNLNHDAMYWYRQDPGQGLRLIYYSQIVNDFQKGDIAEGYSVSREKKESFPLTVTSAQKNPTAFYLCASSIEGGQTNTEAFFGQGTRLTVV.

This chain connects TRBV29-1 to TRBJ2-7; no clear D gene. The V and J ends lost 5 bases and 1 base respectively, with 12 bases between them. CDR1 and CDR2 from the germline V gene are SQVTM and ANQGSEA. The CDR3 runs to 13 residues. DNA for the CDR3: TGCAGCGTTTTTTATGTGTCGTCCTACGAGCAGTACTTC. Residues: CSVFYVSSYEQYF.

DNA of the CDR3: TGTGCCAGCAGTTACGGGGGGGCAGATAACGATACGCAGTATTTT. Its translation: CASSYGGADNDTQYF. V and J are TRBV11-2 and TRBJ2-3; 8 positions agree with TRBD2. The CDR3 covers 15 residues. V was pared by 6 bases and J by 6 bases, with 11 bases of the junction left unmatched. Germline V gene data show CDR1 as SGHAT and CDR2 as FQNNGV.

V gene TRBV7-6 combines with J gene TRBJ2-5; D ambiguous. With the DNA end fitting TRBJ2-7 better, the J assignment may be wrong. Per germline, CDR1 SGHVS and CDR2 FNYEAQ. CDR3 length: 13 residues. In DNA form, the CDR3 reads TGTGCCAGCAGCCGGTCGGGTCCTTACGAGCAGTACTTC. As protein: CASSRSGPYEQYF.

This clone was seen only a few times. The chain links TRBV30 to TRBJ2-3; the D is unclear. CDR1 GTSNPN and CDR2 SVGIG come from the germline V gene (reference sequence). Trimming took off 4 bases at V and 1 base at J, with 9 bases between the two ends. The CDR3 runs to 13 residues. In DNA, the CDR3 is TGTGCCTGGACGATAGAGCGCACAGATACGCAGTATTTT. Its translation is CAWTIERTDTQYF.

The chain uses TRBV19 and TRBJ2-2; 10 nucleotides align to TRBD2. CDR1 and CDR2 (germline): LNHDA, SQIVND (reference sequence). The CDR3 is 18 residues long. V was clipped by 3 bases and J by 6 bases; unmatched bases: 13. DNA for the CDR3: TGTGCCAGTAGTATCGGGCTAGCGGGAGATAATCGCGCCGGGGAGCTGTTTTTT. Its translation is CASSIGLAGDNRAGELFF.

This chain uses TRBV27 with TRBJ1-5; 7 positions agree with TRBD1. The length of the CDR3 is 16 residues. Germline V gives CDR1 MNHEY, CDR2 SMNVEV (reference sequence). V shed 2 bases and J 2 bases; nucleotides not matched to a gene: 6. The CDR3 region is CASSLRYRGGNQPQHF. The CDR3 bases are TGTGCCAGCAGTTTACGTTACAGGGGAGGCAATCAGCCCCAGCATTTT.

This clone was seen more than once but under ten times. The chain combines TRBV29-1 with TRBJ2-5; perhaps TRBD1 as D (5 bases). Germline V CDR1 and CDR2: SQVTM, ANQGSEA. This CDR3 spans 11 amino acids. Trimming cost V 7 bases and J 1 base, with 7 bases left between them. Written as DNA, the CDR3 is TGCAGCGCAGGGCGCCAAGAGACCCAGTACTTC. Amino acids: CSAGRQETQYF.

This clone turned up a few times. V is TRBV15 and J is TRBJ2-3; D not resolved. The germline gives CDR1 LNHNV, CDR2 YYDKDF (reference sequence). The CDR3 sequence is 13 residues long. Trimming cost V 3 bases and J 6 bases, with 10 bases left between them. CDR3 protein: CATSRSIMDTQYF. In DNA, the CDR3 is TGTGCCACCAGCAGGTCTATAATGGATACGCAGTATTTT.

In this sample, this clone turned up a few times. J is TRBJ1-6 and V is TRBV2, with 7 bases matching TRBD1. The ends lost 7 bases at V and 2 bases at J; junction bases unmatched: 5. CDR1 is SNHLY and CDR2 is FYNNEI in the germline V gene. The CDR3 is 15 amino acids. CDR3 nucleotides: TGTGCCAGCAAGACAGGGAGGACCTATAATTCACCCCTCCACTTT. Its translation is CASKTGRTYNSPLHF.

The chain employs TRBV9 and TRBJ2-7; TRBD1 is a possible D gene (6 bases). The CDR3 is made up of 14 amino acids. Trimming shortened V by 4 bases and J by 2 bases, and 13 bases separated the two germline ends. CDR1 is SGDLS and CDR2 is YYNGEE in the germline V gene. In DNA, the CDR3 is TGTGCCAGCAGCCCACGGACAGCAACCTACGAGCAGTACTTC. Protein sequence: CASSPRTATYEQYF.

In nucleotides, the CDR3 is TGTGCCAGCAGTTACGGGCGTGGCCTATTCGGAAACACCATATATTTT. This gives the protein CASSYGRGLFGNTIYF. V usage is TRBV6-6 and J usage is TRBJ1-3; D gene unclear. Trimming took off 2 bases at V and 4 bases at J, with 15 bases between the two ends. CDR1 is MNHNY and CDR2 is SVGAGI in the germline V gene (reference sequence). This CDR3 spans 16 amino acids.